A single sample gave rise to the 15 T cell receptor beta chains below, sequenced in a study of beta chain features in type 1 diabetes. Isolated RNA was reverse transcribed in full, so expressed TCRB transcripts were sequenced. TCRdb keeps only in-frame clones here, not all; method: immunoSEQ multiplex PCR. The sample has under 550,000 clones, about an eighth seen once; the top ten hold less than 0.06%. Sequencing input: naive CD4+ T cells from blood. Receptors were obtained from a woman under 30 in good health.

This clone was seen a few times. V is TRBV9 and J is TRBJ2-3; D tentatively fits TRBD1 or TRBD2 (5 bases each). CDR1 is SGDLS and CDR2 is YYNGEE in the germline V gene. The V end was cut by 4 bases, the J end by 4 bases, with 16 bases between. The CDR3 sequence is 15 residues long. CDR3 protein: CASSRDGRVADTQYF. For the CDR3, the DNA is TGTGCCAGCAGCCGGGACGGCAGGGTGGCAGATACGCAGTATTTT.

The V call is TRBV29-1, the J call TRBJ2-1, with TRBD2 matching over 11 bases. The germline V gene has CDR1 SQVTM and CDR2 ANQGSEA. J was trimmed by 7 bases and V by 6 bases; bases with no gene match: 8. The CDR3 sequence is 14 residues long. The CDR3 region has the DNA TGCAGCGTAGCGACTAGCGGGGAATCAAATGAGCAGTTCTTC. Translating it yields CSVATSGESNEQFF.

The genes are TRBV7-2 and TRBJ2-7; 8 bases align to TRBD1. V gave up 5 bases and J gave up 2 bases; unmatched junction bases: 8. CDR1 is SGHTA, CDR2 FQGNSA, per germline. This CDR3 comprises 15 residues. The CDR3, as DNA: TGTGCCAGCAGCCCCCAGGGGACAGGCACCTACGAGCAGTACGTC. Protein: CASSPQGTGTYEQYV.

The rearrangement links TRBV9 to TRBJ2-1; D unresolved. Germline CDR1 is SGDLS and CDR2 is YYNGEE. This CDR3 has 16 residues. The V end lost 4 bases, the J end lost 0 bases, and 14 bases lay between the germline ends. CDR3 bases: TGTGCCAGCAGCCTAACCTCTTTGAGCTCCTACAATGAGCAGTTCTTC. Protein sequence: CASSLTSLSSYNEQFF.

The CDR3: CASSYDSSGNTIYF. The CDR3 DNA reads as TGTGCCAGCAGTTACGACAGCTCTGGAAACACCATATATTTT. The genes are TRBV6-6 and TRBJ1-3, with a tentative D call TRBD1 (5 bases). The CDR3 covers 14 residues. Germline CDR1 and CDR2: MNHNY and SVGAGI (reference sequence). V lost 2 bases, J lost 0 bases, and 5 bases lay in between.

The chain is built from TRBV5-1 and TRBJ1-1; 8 positions match TRBD1. Per the germline V gene, CDR1 is SGHRS and CDR2 is YFSETQ. The CDR3 covers 15 residues. The junction had 6 bases not matched to a gene; V was cut back by 4 bases and J by 1 base. The DNA for the CDR3 is TGCGCCAGCAGCGGACAGGGAGGCGGGAACACTGAAGCTTTCTTT. It translates to CASSGQGGGNTEAFF.

This chain connects TRBV4-1 to TRBJ2-5, with D perhaps matching TRBD1 (5 bases). The CDR3 consists of 13 residues. CDR1 MGHRA and CDR2 YSYEKL come from the germline V gene. The V end lost 2 bases, the J end lost 7 bases, and 11 bases lay between the germline ends. The CDR3 DNA reads as TGCGCCAGCAGCCAACAGGGTTGGGGGACCCAGTACTTC. Its translation: CASSQQGWGTQYF.

This clone was picked up a small number of times. The J gene is TRBJ1-1, the V gene TRBV7-9; 8 bases are shared with TRBD1. Per the germline V gene, CDR1 is SEHNR and CDR2 is FQNEAQ (reference sequence). The CDR3 is 16 residues long. Trimming took 4 bases from V and 0 from J; bases not matched to a gene: 7. CDR3 amino acids: CASSYRDRMMNTEAFF. In DNA, the CDR3 is TGTGCCAGCAGCTACCGGGACAGGATGATGAACACTGAAGCTTTCTTT. Supplemented by reference TRBV7-9 and TRBJ1-1, the full variable domain reads DTGVSQNPRHKITKRGQNVTFRCDPISEHNRLYWYRQTLGQGPEFLTYFQNEAQLEKSRLLSDRFSAERPKGSFSTLEIQRTEQGDSAMYLCASSYRDRMMNTEAFFGQGTRLTVV.

The chain links TRBV29-1 to TRBJ1-4, with D maybe TRBD1 (6 bases). The CDR3 runs to 13 residues. Trimming removed 6 bases from V and 4 bases from J, with 12 bases in between. CDR1 and CDR2 (germline): SQVTM, ANQGSEA. The CDR3 is CSVHRDGNEKLFF. CDR3 nucleotide sequence: TGCAGCGTACACAGGGATGGTAATGAAAAACTGTTTTTT.

This clone was counted ten times or more. The chain employs TRBV29-1 and TRBJ2-1, with D uncertain. The CDR3 runs 11 residues. V lost 6 bases and J 8 bases, leaving 11 bases between the germline ends. The germline V gene has CDR1 SQVTM and CDR2 ANQGSEA. The CDR3 loop is CSVSRNDEQFF. In DNA form, the CDR3 reads TGCAGCGTGTCCAGGAACGATGAGCAGTTCTTC.

This clone appeared a few times. This rearrangement joins TRBV29-1 to TRBJ2-5; D possibly corresponds to TRBD2 (5 bases). Germline V gene lookup returns CDR1 SQVTM and CDR2 ANQGSEA. With 4 bases removed from V and 5 bases from J, the gap between germline ends came to 14 bases. The CDR3 runs 13 residues. Here the CDR3 reads CSVAFSRGETQYF. CDR3 in DNA: TGCAGCGTTGCATTCAGCAGAGGGGAGACCCAGTACTTC.

The genes are TRBV5-6 and TRBJ2-7, with D possibly matching TRBD1 (5 bases). Trimming removed 4 bases from V and 0 bases from J, with 17 bases in between. Germline CDR1 is SGHDT and CDR2 is YYEEEE. The CDR3 covers 16 residues. The CDR3 spells CASSVYSGKNSYEQYF. The CDR3 region has the DNA TGTGCCAGCAGCGTTTACTCAGGGAAGAACTCCTACGAGCAGTACTTC.

V and J are TRBV28 and TRBJ2-7, with 9 bases aligning to TRBD1. The CDR3 covers 14 residues. Trimming took 8 bases from V and 1 from J; bases not matched to a gene: 6. The germline gives CDR1 MDHEN, CDR2 SYDVKM. The CDR3: CASHPGTGSYEQYV. CDR3 nucleotides: TGTGCCAGCCACCCCGGGACAGGGTCCTACGAGCAGTACGTC.

This chain uses TRBV30 with TRBJ1-1, with TRBD1 matching 7 bases. CDR1 and CDR2 (germline): GTSNPN, SVGIG (reference sequence). This CDR3 spans 13 amino acids. The J segment lost 5 bases and the V segment lost 4 bases, leaving 7 bases of the junction unmatched. DNA for the CDR3: TGTGCCTGGACTCGACAGGGACGGACTGAAGCTTTCTTT. This gives the protein CAWTRQGRTEAFF.

The chain has TRBV7-9 and TRBJ1-2; D is unclear. V was shortened by 5 bases and J by 2 bases, with 9 bases between the two germline ends. Germline V CDR1 and CDR2: SEHNR, FQNEAQ (reference sequence). The CDR3 consists of 13 residues. In DNA form, the CDR3 reads TGTGCCAGCAGCCCCGGCATAAACTATGGCTACACCTTC. This translates into CASSPGINYGYTF. The full variable domain, rest sourced from reference TRBV7-9 and TRBJ1-2, is DTGVSQNPRHKITKRGQNVTFRCDPISEHNRLYWYRQTLGQGPEFLTYFQNEAQLEKSRLLSDRFSAERPKGSFSTLEIQRTEQGDSAMYLCASSPGINYGYTFGSGTRLTVV.